One and the same sample provided the 8 T cell receptor beta chains below, sequenced in a study of a mutant IDH1 vaccine in newly diagnosed glioma. The time point denotes: week 47, end of study. A 20-mer mutant IDH1 peptide at 300 ug was injected subcutaneously with topical imiquimod. Assay: immunoSEQ multiplex PCR; the TCRdb copy retains only in-frame clones and omits some. The profile covers about 55,000 clones, with around three quarters appearing a single time and 4.9% taken by the ten largest. Their specific antigens are unknown. Sequenced material: PBMCs, taken from a glioma patient whose treatment included an IDH1 peptide vaccine. These receptors were taken from a woman aged 40-49 years with glioma. Some clones in this sample may be carry-over from other donors' samples.

The chain carries TRBV5-6 and TRBJ1-5; unclear D gene. The CDR3 covers 13 residues. V was shortened by 0 bases and J by 7 bases, with 8 bases between the two germline ends. Germline loops: CDR1 SGHDT, CDR2 YYEEEE. CDR3 region: CASSLGSNQPQHF. The CDR3 nucleotides read TGTGCCAGCAGCTTGGGTTCGAACCAGCCCCAGCATTTT. The full variable domain, in which reference TRBV5-6 and TRBJ1-5 provide the parts outside the CDR3, is DAGVTQSPTHLIKTRGQQVTLRCSPKSGHDTVSWYQQALGQGPQFIFQYYEEEERQRGNFPDRFSGHQFPNYSSELNVNALLLGDSALYLCASSLGSNQPQHFGDGTRLSIL.

The rearrangement uses TRBV21-1 and TRBJ2-7; the table calls TRBD1, which could not be checked here. TRBV21-1 is a pseudogene. CDR3 size: 15 residues. CDR3 DNA sequence: TGTGCCAGCAGCAGTACCGGGACAGGGGGCTACGAGCAGTACTTC. Its protein product is CASSSTGTGGYEQYF.

This chain links TRBV6-8 with TRBJ1-4; the match to TRBD1 covers 7 bases. Trimming took 7 bases from V and 4 from J; bases not matched to a gene: 12. This CDR3 spans 16 amino acids. CDR1 is MNHGY and CDR2 is SAAAGT in the germline V gene. The CDR3 sequence is CASTQQLGTVNEKLFF. The CDR3 region has the DNA TGTGCCAGCACTCAACAGCTTGGGACAGTTAATGAAAAACTGTTTTTT.

The rearrangement joins TRBV6-1 to TRBJ2-7; D gene unclear. Germline CDR1 reads MNHNS; CDR2 reads SASEGT. CDR3 size: 13 residues. Deletions cut 1 base from V and 4 bases from J, with 8 bases between. CDR3 in amino acids: CASSEGRKYEQYF. DNA for the CDR3: TGTGCCAGCAGTGAAGGTCGGAAGTACGAGCAGTACTTC.

The chain couples TRBV5-1 to TRBJ2-2; D remains ambiguous. Trimming pared 3 bases from V and 4 bases from J, leaving 1 base between. This CDR3 is 11 amino acids long. Looked up from germline, CDR1 is SGHRS and CDR2 is YFSETQ. CDR3 nucleotide sequence: TGCGCCAGCAGCTCCACCGGGGAGCTGTTTTTT. This encodes CASSSTGELFF.

The gene calls are TRBV15 and TRBJ1-2; 7 bases agree with TRBD1. Germline trimming cut 0 bases from V and 7 bases from J; bases unmatched to any gene: 8. The CDR3 has 15 amino acids. Germline lookup yields CDR1 LNHNV and CDR2 YYDKDF (reference sequence). CDR3 bases: TGTGCCACCAGCAGAGATCCCCAGGGGGGTATTGGCTACACCTTC. It codes for CATSRDPQGGIGYTF.

The chain is built from TRBV7-2 and TRBJ2-7; D unclear. CDR1 is SGHTA and CDR2 is FQGNSA in the germline V gene. CDR3 length: 13 amino acids. Trimming removed 5 bases at V and 7 bases at J, with 15 bases between. CDR3 in DNA: TGTGCCAGCAGCCCGTCGCTTTGGGGAGAGCAGTACTTC. It translates to CASSPSLWGEQYF.

The gene calls are TRBV5-1 and TRBJ2-5; perhaps TRBD2 as D (6 bases). Germline lookup yields CDR1 SGHRS and CDR2 YFSETQ. The CDR3 is 13 residues long. Trimming pared 1 base from V and 3 bases from J, leaving 7 bases between. For the CDR3, the DNA is TGCGCCAGCAGCTTGACGGGAGAAGAGACCCAGTACTTC. This gives the protein CASSLTGEETQYF.